This TCR beta chain was profiled in a study of shared clonotypes between healthy human individuals (TCRdb year 2020). About the investigation overall: A couple of women and a few men aged 18 to 49 years were included in the cohort. For each donor, CD4 naive and CD4 memory were each run on three plates, CD8 naive on two plates, and CD8 memory on one plate. Different laboratories and diverse techniques were used to prepare libraries and sequence TCR repertoires, to increase sequencing depth and limit assay-specific biases. Blood TCR repertoires of about five healthy adults were deeply sequenced to estimate repertoire size and the extent of clonotype sharing between individuals. Leukapheresis yielded between about 0.94 and 8.9 billion PBMCs per donor.

Using the deep immunoSEQ assay, TCR CDR3 regions were amplified from genomic DNA by multiplex PCR. Extracted genomic DNA from each cell subset was distributed evenly across all wells of several immunoSEQ 96-well plates, and each plate was treated as a replicate. For sorted subsets, 200 ng of genomic DNA, equivalent to roughly 30,000 T cell genomes, went into each replicate PCR. The purified libraries were quantified using a Qubit 3.0 fluorometer, sized with a Bioanalyzer 2100, and then quantified again using the KAPA Library Quantification kit. A separate single-read 150-cycle Illumina NextSeq 550 flow cell was used to sequence each immunoSEQ 96-well plate. As for the original processing: The immunoSEQ output contained only junctional sequences without quality scores, so filtering could not match that applied to full-length reads. Sequences were annotated with PyIR, a Python wrapper for IgBLAST v1.9, and V/J genes and CDR3 were assigned using IMGT germline references. Reads with weak V/J assignments (E-value above 1e-6), missing CDR3, stop codons, out-of-frame junctions, or ambiguous translated residues were removed. V3J clonotypes were defined by identical inferred V gene, J gene, and CDR3 amino acid sequence. To compute the percentage overlap between repertoires, the number of shared unique clonotypes was divided by the size of the smaller repertoire. Richness of each repertoire was evaluated using RTK rarefaction, the Chao1 estimator, and Recon v2.1 estimates of unobserved clonotypes. OLGA was used to compute generation probabilities for all TCRbeta clonotypes that the gDNA method yielded from a few donors. TCRdb retrieved this table from immuneACCESS and kept in-frame rearrangements only. Not all clones are present; in checked studies, unresolved V genes account for under half, and no reason is known for the remainder. That table gives V, J and clone size, and the DNA gave D and trimming. The sample has some 2,500,000 clones on record, more than 85% of them singletons. Jointly, the top ten make up 0.36% of the sample.

For this clone: This receptor's antigen is unknown. There are no base qualities to consult, and no much larger clone falls within one base. Other DNA sequences in this specimen translate into the identical CDR3.

From its cysteine to its phenylalanine, the CDR3 spans 15 amino acids. Only the CDR3 portion is preserved as DNA: 45 bases, with reading frame beginning at the first base. Reading the germline V gene gives CDR1 SGDLS and CDR2 YYNGEE. At the junction V is shortened by 0 bases and J by 4 bases; bases outside the gene matches: 4. Donors were healthy HIV-negative adults with no recently reported acute infections or vaccinations. All donors were Caucasian adults living in Nashville, Tennessee, USA. CD4+ T cells were enriched by magnetic negative selection, after which naive cells were positively selected on CD45RA and the negative fraction was taken as the memory subset. After blood collection by leukapheresis, PBMCs were isolated using Ficoll-Histopaque density gradient centrifugation and then cryopreserved in the vapor phase of liquid nitrogen. Purity and quantity of every magnetically sorted T cell population were checked by analytical flow cytometry. Genomic DNA was isolated from each sorted fraction and quantified by UV absorbance on a Nanodrop 2000c.

What the study reported, not specific to this receptor: Sampling was restricted to blood, and TCR repertoires in tissue are likely to differ from TCR repertoires in blood. Estimated clonotype richness was generally larger for naive than for memory subsets. Rarefaction of sorted-subset datasets indicated incomplete sequencing despite the large sequencing depth. Compared with non-shared clonotypes, the clonotypes found in all four sorted-subset donors had higher generation probabilities. Because the study included a small number of donors, the genetic and exposure-history diversity represented was limited. Across a handful of donors, approximately 5% of naive CD4, approximately 3.6% of naive CD8, under 2.5% of memory CD4, and approximately 0.4% of memory CD8 clonotypes were shared. Pairwise subsampling indicated that sequencing depth was expected to affect the degree of clonotype sharing among donors.

This clonotype originated in a man in his late teens or twenties in good health. Some clones in this sample may be carry-over from other donors' samples. Sequences were obtained from naive CD4+ T cells from PBMCs. The cell subset or site tag for this specimen amounts to: CD45RA+ positively selected. The sequence joins TRBV9 to TRBJ2-1; TRBD2 matches 7 bases in the middle. CDR3 reads: CASSVAGGPYNEQFF. The nucleotide sequence is TGTGCCAGCAGCGTAGCGGGAGGACCTTACAATGAGCAGTTCTTC.